A selection of T cell receptor beta chains follows, all from one sample in a study of CD8+CD57+ T cells in acquired aplastic anemia. TCRdb processed the reads anew with MiXCR; each CDR3 protein has one entry. The table includes 100,000 to 150,000 distinct CDR3 sequences, about 48% detected once. The sequenced material came from sorted CD4+, CD8+, or CD8+CD57+ T cells (not recorded which) from PBMCs. The receptors were sampled from a human donor in good health, serving as a control. CDR3s include the opening cysteine and the closing phenylalanine or tryptophan. A D gene is named only where the DNA matches it firmly. Clone sizes are given selectively: once, few, many, or a class where the clone is expanded.

cdr3_length,clone_size,d_call,j_call,v_call,cdr3_nt,cdr3_aa
17,many,-,TRBJ1-5,TRBV2,TGTGCCAGCAGTGGGGGGTTGGGGGCCTCCGGCAATCAGCCCCAGCATTTT,CASSGGLGASGNQPQHF
13,many,-,TRBJ2-7,TRBV7-7,TGTGCCAGCAGCCGAAGGGGGGGGTCCGAGCAGTACTTC,CASSRRGGSEQYF
13,many,-,TRBJ1-1,TRBV20-1,TGCAGTGCTAGACCCCACACGAACACTGAAGCTTTCTTT,CSARPHTNTEAFF
15,-,-,TRBJ2-5,TRBV5-1,TGCGCCAGCAGCTTCGGCGGGGTGAGGCGAGAGACCCAGTACTTC,CASSFGGVRRETQYF
15,-,TRBD2,TRBJ2-1,TRBV19,TGTGCCAGTAGTCCCTCGGCGGGGGTATACAATGAGCAGTTCTTC,CASSPSAGVYNEQFF
15,-,-,TRBJ1-1,TRBV29-1,TGCAGCGTTGATTCGGGAAGGAAGCGGAACACTGAAGCTTTCTTT,CSVDSGRKRNTEAFF
16,few,-,TRBJ2-3,TRBV6-2/TRBV6-3,TGTGCCAGCAGTTACGATAGGGCCCCTAGCACAGATACGCAGTATTTT,CASSYDRAPSTDTQYF
16,-,-,TRBJ1-5,TRBV19,TGTGCCAGTAGTCTGATGGGCCAGGGTGGAGTACAGCCCCAGCATTTT,CASSLMGQGGVQPQHF
15,many,TRBD2,TRBJ2-1,TRBV6-1,TGTGCCAGCCGGAGCGGGGGGGGCAAGTACAATGAGCAGTTCTTC,CASRSGGGKYNEQFF
13,-,-,TRBJ1-5,TRBV7-8,TGTGCCAGCAGCCGAACCTACGATCAGCCCCAGCATTTT,CASSRTYDQPQHF
15,-,-,TRBJ2-5,TRBV5-1,TGCGCCAGCAGCTTCGTGGCACAGGGAGGAGAGACCCAGTACTTC,CASSFVAQGGETQYF
15,few,-,TRBJ1-2,TRBV7-2,TGTGCCAGCAGCTTAATCTGGGACACCAACTATGGCTACACCTTC,CASSLIWDTNYGYTF
16,-,-,TRBJ2-3,TRBV20-1,TGCAGTGCAGATGGAAGACAGGACACTAGCACAGATACGCAGTATTTT,CSADGRQDTSTDTQYF
14,few,-,TRBJ1-2,TRBV7-9,TGTGCCAGCAGTCAGAAATCCAACAGCTATGGCTACACCTTC,CASSQKSNSYGYTF
9,-,-,TRBJ1-1,TRBV29-1,TGCAGCGTTGACACTGAAGCTTTCTTT,CSVDTEAFF
15,-,-,TRBJ2-5,TRBV15,TGTGCCACCAGCAGAGACAGGGGCCTCCAAGAGACCCAGTACTTC,CATSRDRGLQETQYF
12,few,-,TRBJ1-2,TRBV9,TGTGCCAGCAGCGTAGGGAGCTATGGCTACACCTTC,CASSVGSYGYTF
15,-,TRBD2,TRBJ2-7,TRBV5-1,TGCGCCAGCAGTCTCGGGGAGCGGGGGCCCTACGAGCAGTACTTC,CASSLGERGPYEQYF
10,-,-,TRBJ2-2,TRBV29-1,TGCAGCGTCGGTACCGGGGAGCTGTTTTTT,CSVGTGELFF
12,many,-,TRBJ1-1,TRBV12-3/TRBV12-4,TGTGCCAGCAGTTTGGTGACTACTGAAGCTTTCTTT,CASSLVTTEAFF
13,-,-,TRBJ2-5,TRBV20-1,TGCAGTGCTAGAGATGGGGCCAGAGAGACCCAGTACTTC,CSARDGARETQYF
17,-,TRBD1,TRBJ2-6,TRBV15,TGTGCCACCAGCAGAGTCACAGGGGCGGATGGGGCCAACGTCCTGACTTTC,CATSRVTGADGANVLTF
12,-,TRBD1,TRBJ2-7,TRBV29-1,TGCAGCGCGTGGGACAGGGGCTACGAGCAGTACTTC,CSAWDRGYEQYF
13,-,-,TRBJ1-1,TRBV7-9,TGTGCCACGACTAGGGAGGGGAACACTGAAGCTTTCTTT,CATTREGNTEAFF
13,many,-,TRBJ2-2,TRBV30,TGTGCCTGGAGGACGGTGGGCACCGGGGAGCTGTTTTTT,CAWRTVGTGELFF
13,-,-,TRBJ2-1,TRBV19,TGTGCCAGTAGTATTTCTGGGTACAATGAGCAGTTCTTC,CASSISGYNEQFF
19,many,TRBD2,TRBJ2-3,TRBV7-2,TGTGCCAGCAGCTTAGCCCTAGCGGGGGGGCCCCGGGGGATTGGTATGCAGTATTTT,CASSLALAGGPRGIGMQYF
16,many,-,TRBJ2-7,TRBV20-1,TGCAGTGCCTCCGGCTCTCGGGACTCGATCTCCTACGAGCAGTACTTC,CSASGSRDSISYEQYF
14,-,TRBD1,TRBJ1-1,TRBV10-3,TGTGCCATCAGCGACAGGGGTATGAACACTGAAGCTTTCTTT,CAISDRGMNTEAFF
15,-,TRBD1,TRBJ2-2,TRBV2,TGTGCCAGCAGAATGGGACAGGGTGTCACCGGGGAGCTGTTTTTT,CASRMGQGVTGELFF
14,-,-,TRBJ2-3,TRBV29-1,TGCAGCGTTGAGCGTCCACCTAGCACAGATACGCAGTATTTT,CSVERPPSTDTQYF
12,-,-,TRBJ2-7,TRBV19,TGTGCCAGTATCGGCAGGGGCCACGAGCAGTACTTC,CASIGRGHEQYF
15,-,-,TRBJ1-5,TRBV19,TGTGCCAGTAACCCGGCGGGGGGTAGCAATCAGCCCCAGCATTTT,CASNPAGGSNQPQHF
15,few,TRBD1,TRBJ1-5,TRBV10-3,TGTGCCAGCAGTGAGGCTCCGGGACAGAATCAGCCCCAGCATTTT,CASSEAPGQNQPQHF
14,-,-,TRBJ2-7,TRBV19,TGTGCCAGTAGTTTTACAGGACCCTATGCGGAGCAGTACTTC,CASSFTGPYAEQYF
15,-,-,TRBJ1-2,TRBV9,TGTGCCAGCAGCCCGCGGGAGGGGCTAAGGTATGGCTACACCTTC,CASSPREGLRYGYTF
11,-,-,TRBJ2-1,TRBV24-1,TGTGCCAGCAGTGATTCGGGGGAGCAGTTCTTC,CASSDSGEQFF
13,once,-,TRBJ1-3,TRBV7-6,TGTGCCAGCAGCTTAGCCCCTTCGAACACCATATATTTT,CASSLAPSNTIYF
17,many,-,TRBJ1-5,TRBV19,TGTGCCAGTAGTATTACTAGTTTGGCTTCAGCGTGGCAGCCCCAGCATTTT,CASSITSLASAWQPQHF
12,-,TRBD1,TRBJ1-6,TRBV7-9,TGTGCCACCGGGACAGGCAATTCACCCCTCCACTTT,CATGTGNSPLHF